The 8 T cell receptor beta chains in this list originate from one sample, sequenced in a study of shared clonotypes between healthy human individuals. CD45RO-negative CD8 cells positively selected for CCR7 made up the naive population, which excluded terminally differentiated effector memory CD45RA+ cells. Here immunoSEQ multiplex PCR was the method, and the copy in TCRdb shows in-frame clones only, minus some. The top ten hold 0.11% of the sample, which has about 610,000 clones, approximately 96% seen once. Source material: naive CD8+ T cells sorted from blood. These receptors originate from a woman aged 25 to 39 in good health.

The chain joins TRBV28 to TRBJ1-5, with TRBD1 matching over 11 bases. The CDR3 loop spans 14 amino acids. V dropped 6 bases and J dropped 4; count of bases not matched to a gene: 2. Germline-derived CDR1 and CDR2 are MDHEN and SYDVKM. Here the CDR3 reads CASRWDRGNQPQHF. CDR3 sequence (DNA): TGTGCCAGCAGGTGGGACAGGGGGAATCAGCCCCAGCATTTT.

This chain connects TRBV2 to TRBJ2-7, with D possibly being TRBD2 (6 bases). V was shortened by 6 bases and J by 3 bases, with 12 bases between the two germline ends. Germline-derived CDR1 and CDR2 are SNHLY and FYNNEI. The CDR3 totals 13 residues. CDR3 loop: CASRWGERYEQYF. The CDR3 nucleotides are TGTGCCAGCAGATGGGGGGAGCGCTACGAGCAGTACTTC.

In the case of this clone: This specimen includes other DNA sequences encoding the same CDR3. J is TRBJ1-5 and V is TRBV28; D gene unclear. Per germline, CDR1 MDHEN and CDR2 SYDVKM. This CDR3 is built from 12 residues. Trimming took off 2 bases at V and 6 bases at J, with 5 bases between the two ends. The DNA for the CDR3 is TGTGCCAGCAGTTTAGGCAGTCAGCCCCAGCATTTT. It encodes CASSLGSQPQHF.

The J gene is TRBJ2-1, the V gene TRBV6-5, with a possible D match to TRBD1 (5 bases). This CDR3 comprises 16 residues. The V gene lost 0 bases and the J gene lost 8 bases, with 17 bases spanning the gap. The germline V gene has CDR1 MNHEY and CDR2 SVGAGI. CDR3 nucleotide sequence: TGTGCCAGCAGTTACTCGTTGGGGCAGGACGTACATGAGCAGTTCTTC. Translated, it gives CASSYSLGQDVHEQFF.

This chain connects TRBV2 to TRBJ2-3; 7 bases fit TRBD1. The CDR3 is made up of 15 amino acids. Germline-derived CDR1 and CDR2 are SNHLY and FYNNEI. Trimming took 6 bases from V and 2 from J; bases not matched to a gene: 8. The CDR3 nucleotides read TGTGCCAGCAGGGCGACAGGGCATAACACAGATACGCAGTATTTT. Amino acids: CASRATGHNTDTQYF.

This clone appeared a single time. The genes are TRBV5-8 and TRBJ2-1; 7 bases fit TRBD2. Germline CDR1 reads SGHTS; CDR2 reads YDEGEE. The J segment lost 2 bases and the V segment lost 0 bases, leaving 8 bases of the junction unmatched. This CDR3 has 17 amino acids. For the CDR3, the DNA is TGTGCCAGCAGCTTGGGGGTGACTAGCATTGCCTACAATGAGCAGTTCTTC. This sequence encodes CASSLGVTSIAYNEQFF.

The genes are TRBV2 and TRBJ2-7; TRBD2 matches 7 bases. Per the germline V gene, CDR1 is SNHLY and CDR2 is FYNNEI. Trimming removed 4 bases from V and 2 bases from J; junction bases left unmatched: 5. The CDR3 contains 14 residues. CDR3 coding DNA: TGTGCCAGCAGTGCTAGCGGCCGAACCTACGAGCAGTACTTC. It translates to CASSASGRTYEQYF.

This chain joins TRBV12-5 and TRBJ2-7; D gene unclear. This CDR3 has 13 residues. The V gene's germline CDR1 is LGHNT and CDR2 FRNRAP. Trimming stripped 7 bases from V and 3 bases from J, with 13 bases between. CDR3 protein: CASAPAGIYEQYF. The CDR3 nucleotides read TGTGCTAGTGCCCCGGCCGGAATCTACGAGCAGTACTTC.